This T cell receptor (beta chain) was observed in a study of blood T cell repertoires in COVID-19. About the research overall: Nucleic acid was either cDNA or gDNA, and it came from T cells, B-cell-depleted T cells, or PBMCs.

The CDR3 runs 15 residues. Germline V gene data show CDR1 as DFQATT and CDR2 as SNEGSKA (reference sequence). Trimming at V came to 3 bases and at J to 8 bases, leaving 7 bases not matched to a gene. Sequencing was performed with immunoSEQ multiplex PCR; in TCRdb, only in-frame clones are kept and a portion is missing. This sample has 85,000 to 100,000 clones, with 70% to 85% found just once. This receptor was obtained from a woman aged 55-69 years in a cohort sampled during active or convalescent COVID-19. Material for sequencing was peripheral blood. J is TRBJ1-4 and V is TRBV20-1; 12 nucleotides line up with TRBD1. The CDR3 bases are TGCAGTGCTAGTGGGCCGGGACAGGGGGCAGAAAAACTGTTTTTT. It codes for CSASGPGQGAEKLFF.